This T cell receptor beta chain is drawn from a study of OX40 agonist ivuxolimab in advanced cancers. In the study overall: Cancers in dose escalation were hepatocellular, melanoma, renal cell and head and neck.

Libraries were prepared by immunoSEQ multiplex PCR; TCRdb keeps only in-frame clonotypes and omits some of them. The sample lists some 130,000 clones; roughly 91% were seen once. The timepoints at which blood was sampled were baseline, cycle 4 day 1, and cycle 7 day 1. In its sample, this clone was seen once. The antigen remains undetermined. The CDR3 covers 14 residues. J lost 6 bases, V lost 0 bases, and 4 bases had no gene match. Germline CDR1 and CDR2: ENHRY and SYGVKD. Study results and limitations: Patients who responded partially at 0.1-3.0 mg/kg showed clonal expansion ranking among the lowest.

The clonotype comes from an adult with an advanced solid tumor such as melanoma, head and neck, liver or kidney cancer. The source was CD4+ or CD8+ T cells sorted from blood, collected in a trial of the OX40 agonist ivuxolimab. This chain links TRBV10-3 with TRBJ1-2; 7 positions agree with TRBD1. CDR3 DNA sequence: TGTGCCATCAGTGAGTCTCCAGGGGGGCATGGCTACACCTTC. This translates into CAISESPGGHGYTF.